The 19 T cell receptor beta chains given below trace back to one sample, sequenced in a study of CXCR3-negative and CXCR3-positive naive CD8 T cells. The authors made the TRB cDNA libraries by 5' RACE using UMI labels. TCRdb reprocessed the 5' RACE reads and keeps a single row for each CDR3 protein, giving no DNA. The table counts some 41,000 distinct CDR3 sequences; around 10% lies in the top ten. Specimen: memory CD8+ T cells from blood. The source of these receptors is a human donor in good health. Some clones in this sample may be carry-over from other donors' samples.

The CDR3 loop reads CSASPGTHSYEQYF. The chain couples TRBV20-1 to TRBJ2-7; checking the TCRdb D call of TRBD1 is not possible without DNA. The CDR3 consists of 14 residues. Per the germline V gene, CDR1 is DFQATT and CDR2 is SNEGSKA (reference sequence).

Measured by frequency, this clonotype is large. The chain employs TRBV7-8 and TRBJ2-7. Germline loops: CDR1 SGHVS, CDR2 FQNEAQ. The CDR3 is made up of 13 amino acids. CDR3 amino acids: CASSSSPSYEQYF.

The chain couples TRBV4-1 to TRBJ2-7; the D gene TCRdb calls, TRBD1, cannot be checked with no DNA. The CDR3 is made up of 15 amino acids. Germline V lookup: CDR1 MGHRA, CDR2 YSYEKL. CDR3 sequence reads: CASSPDRGTSYEQYF.

The chain links TRBV20-1 to TRBJ2-2; the D call of TRBD1 rests on TCRdb alone, since no DNA is present to check it. The CDR3 loop spans 16 amino acids. Germline V gives CDR1 DFQATT, CDR2 SNEGSKA (reference sequence). Here the CDR3 reads CSAKPIGGGRTGELFF.

This chain uses TRBV28 with TRBJ2-5; absent DNA, TCRdb's TRBD1 call cannot be checked. The germline CDR1 and CDR2 sequences are MDHEN and SYDVKM. The CDR3 has 13 residues. The CDR3 is CASIGGGSETQYF. Using reference TRBV28 and TRBJ2-5 for the parts outside the CDR3, the full variable domain is DVKVTQSSRYLVKRTGEKVFLECVQDMDHENMFWYRQDPGLGLRLIYFSYDVKMKEKGDIPEGYSVSREKKERFSLILESASTNQTSMYLCASIGGGSETQYFGPGTRLLVL.

This clonotype is deemed medium-sized by its frequency. This rearrangement joins TRBV28 to TRBJ2-4. Germline CDR1 MDHEN, CDR2 SYDVKM. This CDR3 comprises 16 residues. The CDR3 region is CASSLSRGGVRDIQYF.

The chain uses TRBV12-3 or TRBV12-4 and TRBJ2-1; with no DNA, the TCRdb D assignment of TRBD2 cannot be verified. The CDR3 totals 17 residues. CDR3: CASSSNLGLAGGPEQFF.

The chain employs TRBV15 and TRBJ2-6. Germline V CDR1 and CDR2: LNHNV, YYDKDF (reference sequence). The CDR3 covers 16 residues. This chain's CDR3 is CATSREWGSGANVLTF.

The chain recombines TRBV5-4 with TRBJ2-2; the TCRdb call, TRBD2, lacks DNA for checking. Germline V gene sequence: CDR1 SGHNT, CDR2 YYREEE (reference sequence). The CDR3 sequence is 15 residues long. The CDR3 sequence: CASGGQRQGAGELFF.

This chain links TRBV6-2 or TRBV6-3 with TRBJ1-1; the TCRdb D gene call, TRBD1, has no DNA to confirm it. The CDR3 totals 14 residues. The V gene's germline CDR1 is MNHEY and CDR2 SVGEGT. CDR3 residues: CASRKTGANTEAFF.

The chain couples TRBV6-2 or TRBV6-3 to TRBJ2-1; TCRdb gives TRBD1 as the D gene, but with no DNA this cannot be confirmed. The CDR3 spans 12 residues. Germline V lookup: CDR1 MNHEY, CDR2 SVGEGT. The CDR3 region is CATSPGDNEQFF.

The chain links TRBV4-2 to TRBJ1-2; TCRdb's D call, TRBD1, is unchecked because there is no DNA. Per the germline V gene, CDR1 is LGHNA and CDR2 is YNFKEQ. The CDR3 is 16 amino acids. The CDR3 spells CASSQDPRQVLRRYTF.

CDR3 protein: CASSPRTGETQYF. The chain carries TRBV14 and TRBJ2-5; TCRdb indicates TRBD1, and absent DNA this call remains unverified. CDR3 length: 13 amino acids. Germline-derived CDR1 and CDR2 are SGHDN and FVKESK.

The chain joins TRBV6-5 to TRBJ2-1; TCRdb indicates TRBD1, and absent DNA this call remains unverified. This CDR3 has 14 amino acids. Looked up from germline, CDR1 is MNHEY and CDR2 is SVGAGI. This CDR3 is CASRRQGFYNEQFF.

The chain combines TRBV27 with TRBJ2-7; TCRdb returns TRBD1, unconfirmable since there is no DNA. CDR3 length: 15 amino acids. The germline V gene has CDR1 MNHEY and CDR2 SMNVEV (reference sequence). CDR3 in amino acids: CASSLARGAWYEQYF.

The rearrangement joins TRBV4-3 to TRBJ2-6; TCRdb's D gene call, TRBD2, goes unchecked for lack of DNA. The V gene's germline CDR1 is LGHNA and CDR2 YSLEER. This CDR3 spans 16 amino acids. CDR3 loop: CASSQEGGTGANVLTF.

V is TRBV28 and J is TRBJ2-2; TCRdb proposes TRBD1, but this gene call is untestable without DNA. There are 13 residues in the CDR3. The germline CDR1 and CDR2 sequences are MDHEN and SYDVKM. CDR3: CATNRGDSGELFF.

V gene TRBV29-1 combines with J gene TRBJ1-5; TCRdb lists TRBD1, though no DNA is available to test this call. Germline V CDR1 and CDR2: SQVTM, ANQGSEA. The CDR3 has 13 amino acids. CDR3 loop: CSVPGAGNQPQHF.

The gene calls are TRBV12-3 or TRBV12-4 and TRBJ2-1; the D call of TRBD2 rests on TCRdb alone, since no DNA is present to check it. The CDR3 totals 13 residues. CDR3 in amino acids: CASTTGLAYEQFF.